The sequence of this TCR beta chain was determined in a study of blood T cells in healthy people across ages. Study-wide findings and caveats: CMV infection status of these donors was not known. Compared with aged donors, long-lived donors showed fewer expanded clones, suggesting selection.

There are 16 residues in the CDR3. Then a second PCR, running roughly 6 to 11 cycles, was carried out with a sample-barcoded 5' primer and a J-beta primer mix. MiXCR, applied by TCRdb to the 5' RACE reads, yields one record per CDR3 protein. The sample lists approximately 730,000 distinct CDR3 sequences, roughly 45% occurring once. Turning to this clonotype: The antigen is undetermined.

V and J are TRBV21-1 and TRBJ2-5; the DNA was not compared with TRBD2, the D call given in the table. The J call is doubtful: the DNA matches TRBJ2-7 better. TRBV21-1 counts as a pseudogene. Sequencing was done on a sample of blood. This clonotype originated in a woman aged 60-75 years in good health. The CDR3 region has the DNA TGTGCCAGCAGCCACCCCGGGCGGGCCGTGTCCTACGAGCAGTACTTC. Protein sequence: CASSHPGRAVSYEQYF.